Below are 19 T cell receptor beta chains sequenced from a single sample in a study of lung T cells in sarcoidosis with Löfgren's syndrome. TCRdb itself ran the reads through MiXCR, one entry per CDR3 protein. There are about 19,000 distinct CDR3 sequences in the sample; about 20% occur only once, and over 4% lies in the top ten. Sequencing was performed on CD4+ T cells from PBMCs. The receptors stem from a human donor with sarcoidosis (Löfgren's syndrome or another form), or a control subject (not recorded which).

In this sample, this clonotype turned up many times. The J gene is TRBJ2-3, the V gene TRBV18; 8 bases agree with TRBD2. Per the germline V gene, CDR1 is KGHSH and CDR2 is LQKENI. CDR3 length: 16 residues. V lost 1 base to trimming and J lost 0 bases; unmatched junction nucleotides: 3. The DNA of the CDR3 is TGTGCCAGCTCACCACTAAGGACTAGCAGCACAGATACGCAGTATTTT. Translation: CASSPLRTSSTDTQYF.

On this clonotype itself: A read error is likely, as this CDR3 ends without the conserved phenylalanine or tryptophan. This chain uses TRBV5-1 with TRBJ2-3, with D possibly TRBD1 on 6 matching bases. Trimming pared 2 bases from V and 2 bases from J, leaving 15 bases between. The germline gives CDR1 SGHRS, CDR2 YFSETQ. The CDR3 sequence is 16 residues long. CDR3 sequence: CASSLLLTGATDTQYL. The CDR3 region has the DNA TGCGCCAGCAGCTTACTCCTGACAGGCGCCACAGATACGCAGTATCTT.

As regards this clonotype: A single base separates this from a much larger clone, so it may be a read error. This chain connects TRBV28 to TRBJ2-7; TRBD1 aligns across 11 bases. The CDR3 consists of 14 residues. Germline V gives CDR1 MDHEN, CDR2 SYDVKM. J was trimmed by 3 bases and V by 6 bases; bases with no gene match: 4. The CDR3 is CASSRTGGNYEQYF. The CDR3 DNA reads as TGTGCCAGCAGCCGGACAGGGGGCAACTACGAGCAGTACTTC.

Ten or more counts support this clonotype. The chain links TRBV20-1 to TRBJ2-1; 9 positions agree with TRBD2. CDR1 DFQATT and CDR2 SNEGSKA come from the germline V gene (reference sequence). There are 12 residues in the CDR3. Unmatched junction bases numbered 6, after V lost 8 bases and J lost 7 bases. DNA of the CDR3: TGCAGTCGGGCGGGAGGGCCGAATGAGCAGTTCTTC. It is translated as CSRAGGPNEQFF.

This clonotype was seen repeatedly, ten times or more. The CDR3 here is CASTADLTDTQYF. The CDR3 DNA reads TGTGCCAGCACCGCGGACTTAACAGATACGCAGTATTTT. V gene TRBV12-3 or TRBV12-4 combines with J gene TRBJ2-3; possible D gene TRBD2, 5 bases. Trimming removed 7 bases at V and 3 bases at J, with 11 bases between. The CDR3 has 13 amino acids.

This clonotype was observed many times. V is TRBV5-4 and J is TRBJ2-1; D gene unclear. The V end lost 1 base, the J end lost 0 bases, and 11 bases lay between the germline ends. Germline V gene data show CDR1 as SGHNT and CDR2 as YYREEE (reference sequence). The CDR3 extends over 16 amino acids. Written as DNA, the CDR3 is TGTGCCAGCAGCTTGAGGGATCCGAGCTCCTACAATGAGCAGTTCTTC. Its protein product is CASSLRDPSSYNEQFF.

Many counts were recorded for this clonotype. The chain joins TRBV28 to TRBJ1-5, with D possibly being TRBD1 (6 bases). Germline CDR1 and CDR2: MDHEN and SYDVKM. The CDR3 has 16 residues. Trimming stripped 3 bases from V and 2 bases from J, with 14 bases between. In nucleotides, the CDR3 is TGTGCCAGCAGTTTTACAGGGAGGGTGGGCAATCAGCCCCAGCATTTT. Translated: CASSFTGRVGNQPQHF.

This clonotype has a count of ten or more. The chain links TRBV12-3 or TRBV12-4 to TRBJ2-7, with D unresolved. CDR3 size: 12 residues. Trimming pared 6 bases from V and 2 bases from J, leaving 8 bases between. For the CDR3, the DNA is TGTGCCAGCAGCCCCCAGGCCTACGAGCAGTACTTC. This encodes CASSPQAYEQYF.

This clonotype was counted a single time. This chain joins TRBV27 and TRBJ2-2, with D maybe TRBD1 (5 bases). Germline-derived CDR1 and CDR2 are MNHEY and SMNVEV (reference sequence). V gave up 8 bases and J gave up 1 base, with 14 bases separating them. CDR3 length: 15 amino acids. Here the CDR3 reads CASDASRVNTGELFF. The CDR3 DNA reads TGTGCCAGCGATGCCTCCAGGGTGAACACCGGGGAGCTGTTTTTT.

This clonotype has a count of ten or more. As DNA, the CDR3 is TGTGCCACCCAACAGGATAGCAATCAGCCCCAGCATTTT. This codes for CATQQDSNQPQHF. The V gene is TRBV30, the J gene TRBJ1-5, with D perhaps TRBD1 (5 bases). CDR1 and CDR2 (germline): GTSNPN, SVGIG (reference sequence). This CDR3 has 13 amino acids. V was clipped by 8 bases and J by 0 bases, with 11 bases between them. Full variable domain (remainder filled in from reference TRBV30 and TRBJ1-5): SQTIHQWPATLVQPVGSPLSLECTVEGTSNPNLYWYRQAAGRGLQLLFYSVGIGQISSEVPQNLSASRPQDRQFILSSKKLLLSDSGFYLCATQQDSNQPQHFGDGTRLSIL.

This clonotype is judged medium-sized. The J gene is TRBJ1-3, the V gene TRBV7-2; TRBD1 matches 8 bases. This CDR3 is 15 amino acids long. The V gene end was trimmed by 5 bases and the J gene end by 2 bases; junction bases not matched to a gene: 5. Germline V lookup: CDR1 SGHTA, CDR2 FQGNSA. The CDR3 DNA reads as TGTGCCAGCAGCCTGGACAGGGTCGCTGGAAACACCATATATTTT. It encodes CASSLDRVAGNTIYF.

Details on this clonotype: This may be a read error, as it is one base from a much larger clone. The genes are TRBV5-1 and TRBJ1-1; unclear D gene. Germline lookup yields CDR1 SGHRS and CDR2 YFSETQ. Trimming took off 2 bases at V and 6 bases at J, with 11 bases between the two ends. The CDR3 sequence is 13 residues long. The CDR3 sequence is CASSFNHGAEAFF. The DNA for the CDR3 is TGCGCCAGCAGCTTCAACCACGGAGCTGAAGCTTTCTTT.

About this clonotype itself: The conserved closing phenylalanine or tryptophan is absent in this CDR3, likely reflecting a read error. V gene TRBV28 combines with J gene TRBJ1-1; D is unresolved. CDR3 length: 17 residues. V lost 3 bases and J 10 bases, leaving 27 bases between the germline ends. Germline CDR1 reads MDHEN; CDR2 reads SYDVKM. The CDR3 is CASSFRSSGLGGSGAFS. CDR3 nucleotides: TGTGCCAGCAGTTTTAGGAGTTCGGGCTTGGGAGGGAGCGGAGCTTTCTCT.

Many counts were recorded for this clonotype. The J gene is TRBJ2-4, the V gene TRBV5-6; 12 bases are shared with TRBD1. The V gene end was trimmed by 4 bases and the J gene end by 8 bases; junction bases not matched to a gene: 4. The germline gives CDR1 SGHDT, CDR2 YYEEEE. There are 14 residues in the CDR3. The CDR3 region has the DNA TGTGCCAGCAGCACGGGACAGGGGGCAGACATTCAGTACTTC. Translation gives CASSTGQGADIQYF.

By sample fraction, this clonotype is medium-sized. The CDR3 nucleotides are TGTGCCAGCAGCTCCCGGCTTGGGGAGGCAGATACGCAGTATTTT. Translation: CASSSRLGEADTQYF. The rearrangement uses TRBV7-6 and TRBJ2-3; possible D gene TRBD2, 6 bases. The CDR3 length is 15 residues. The V end was cut by 4 bases, the J end by 4 bases, with 15 bases between. Per germline, CDR1 SGHVS and CDR2 FNYEAQ.

This clonotype was counted many times. The CDR3 DNA is TGTGCCAGCAGCCTGACTAGCGGGATCGGCAATGAGCAGTTCTTC. It is translated as CASSLTSGIGNEQFF. This chain uses TRBV2 with TRBJ2-1, with 11 positions matching TRBD2. The CDR3 covers 15 residues. V lost 6 bases to trimming and J lost 6 bases; unmatched junction nucleotides: 7. CDR1 SNHLY and CDR2 FYNNEI come from the germline V gene.

A word on this clonotype: A much larger clone is a single base away; this may be a read error. The J gene is TRBJ2-1, the V gene TRBV5-4, with TRBD1 matching 7 bases. Germline assignment: CDR1 SGHNT and CDR2 YYREEE (reference sequence). This CDR3 is 13 amino acids long. J lost 6 bases, V lost 4 bases, and 4 bases had no gene match. CDR3 coding DNA: TGTGCCAGCAGCCTACAGGGGTGCAATGAGCAGTTCTTC. Residues: CASSLQGCNEQFF. The whole variable domain, filled in from reference TRBV5-4 and TRBJ2-1, reads ETGVTQSPTHLIKTRGQQVTLRCSSQSGHNTVSWYQQALGQGPQFIFQYYREEENGRGNFPPRFSGLQFPNYSSELNVNALELDDSALYLCASSLQGCNEQFFGPGTRLTVL.

Remarks on this clonotype: A much larger clone lies a single base off, so this may be a read error. The J gene is TRBJ2-5, the V gene TRBV28, with D maybe TRBD1 (6 bases). Germline V CDR1 and CDR2: MDHEN, SYDVKM. This CDR3 has 15 amino acids. DNA of the CDR3: TGTGCCAGCAGTTTAGGGGGCTACCTCCAAGAGACCCAGCACTTC. Protein sequence: CASSLGGYLQETQHF.

This clonotype was recorded a few times. V is TRBV5-6 and J is TRBJ2-7, with D possibly being TRBD1 (5 bases). Looked up from germline, CDR1 is SGHDT and CDR2 is YYEEEE. The ends were cut back, 2 bases at V and 2 bases at J, with 14 bases in the middle. This CDR3 comprises 15 residues. Here the CDR3 reads CASSLGKGVTYEQYF. The CDR3 nucleotides are TGTGCCAGCAGCTTAGGTAAAGGGGTGACCTACGAGCAGTACTTC.